This TCR beta chain was recorded in a study of CD4 T cells in relation to SARS-CoV-2 and coronaviruses. As for the study in general: After around 10 days of antigen culture, PBMC TCR beta CDR3s were sequenced.

In this sample, this clone turned up once. Antigen unknown. The protocol was immunoSEQ multiplex PCR, while the TCRdb copy is restricted to in-frame clones and leaves out a portion. There are approximately 43,000 clones in the sample; over 70% occur only once, and around 1.3% lies in the top ten. Cryopreserved PBMCs were CD4-enriched, then split into naive and memory cells. Naive or memory CD4+ cells were cultured 1:1 with T cell-depleted PBMCs plus CEF. This CDR3 spans 13 amino acids. The germline V gene encodes CDR1 MDHEN and CDR2 SYDVKM. The germline V and J ends were trimmed by 6 bases and 6 bases, with 12 bases remaining between them.

The clonotype comes from an adult with COVID-19. Source material: naive CD4+ T cells from PBMCs, cultured in vitro. Subset denoted: naive CD4+ T cells isolated by negative enrichment. This rearrangement joins TRBV28 to TRBJ1-5; no firm D call. CDR3 region: CASSLRWVQPQHF. Written as DNA, the CDR3 is TGTGCCAGCAGCCTTAGGTGGGTTCAGCCCCAGCATTTT.